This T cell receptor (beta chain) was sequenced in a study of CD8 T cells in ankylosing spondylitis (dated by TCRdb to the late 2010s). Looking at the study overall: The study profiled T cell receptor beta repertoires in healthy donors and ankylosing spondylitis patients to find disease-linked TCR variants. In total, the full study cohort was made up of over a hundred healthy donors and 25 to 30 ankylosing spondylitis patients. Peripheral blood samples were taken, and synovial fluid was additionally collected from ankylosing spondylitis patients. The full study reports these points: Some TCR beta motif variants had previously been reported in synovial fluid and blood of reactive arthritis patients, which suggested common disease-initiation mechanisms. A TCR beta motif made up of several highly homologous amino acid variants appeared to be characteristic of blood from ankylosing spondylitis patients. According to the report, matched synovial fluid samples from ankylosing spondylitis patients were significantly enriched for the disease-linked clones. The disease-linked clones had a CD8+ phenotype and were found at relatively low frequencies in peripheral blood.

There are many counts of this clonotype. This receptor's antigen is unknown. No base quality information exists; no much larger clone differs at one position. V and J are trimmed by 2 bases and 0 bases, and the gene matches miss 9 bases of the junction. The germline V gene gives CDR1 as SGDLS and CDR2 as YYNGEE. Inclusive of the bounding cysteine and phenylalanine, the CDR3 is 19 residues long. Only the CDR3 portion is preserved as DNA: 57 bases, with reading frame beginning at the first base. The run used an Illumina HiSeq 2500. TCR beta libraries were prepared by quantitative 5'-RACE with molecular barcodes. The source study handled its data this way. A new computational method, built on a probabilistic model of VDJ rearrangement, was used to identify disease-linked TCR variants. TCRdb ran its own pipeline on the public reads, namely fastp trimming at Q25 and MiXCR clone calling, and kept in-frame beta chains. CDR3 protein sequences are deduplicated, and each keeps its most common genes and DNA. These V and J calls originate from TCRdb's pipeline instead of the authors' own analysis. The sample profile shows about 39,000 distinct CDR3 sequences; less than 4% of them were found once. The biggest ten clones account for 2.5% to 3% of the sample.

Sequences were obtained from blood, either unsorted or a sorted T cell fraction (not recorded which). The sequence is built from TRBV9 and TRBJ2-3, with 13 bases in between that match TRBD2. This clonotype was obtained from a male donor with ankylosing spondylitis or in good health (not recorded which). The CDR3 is CASSVGLAGEFPSTDTQYF. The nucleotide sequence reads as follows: TGTGCCAGCAGCGTCGGACTAGCGGGAGAGTTCCCTAGCACAGATACGCAGTATTTT.